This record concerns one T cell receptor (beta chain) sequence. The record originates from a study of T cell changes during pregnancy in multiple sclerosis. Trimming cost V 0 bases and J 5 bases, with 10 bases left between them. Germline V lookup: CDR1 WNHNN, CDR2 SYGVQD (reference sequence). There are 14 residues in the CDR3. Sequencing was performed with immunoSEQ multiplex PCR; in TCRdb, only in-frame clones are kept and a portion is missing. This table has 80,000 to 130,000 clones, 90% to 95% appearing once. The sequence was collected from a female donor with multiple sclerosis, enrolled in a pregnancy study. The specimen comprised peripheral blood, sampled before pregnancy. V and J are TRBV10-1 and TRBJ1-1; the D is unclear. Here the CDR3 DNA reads TGCGCCAGCAGTGAGTCGATGGCAACAACTGAAGCTTTCTTT. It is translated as CASSESMATTEAFF.